The 26 T cell receptor beta chains below were found in one sample sequenced in a study of identical twins. From the 5' RACE reads, TCRdb called clonotypes with MiXCR, one entry per CDR3 protein. The data hold about 100,000 distinct CDR3 sequences, with under 7% observed a single time. The sample consisted of memory T cells sorted from blood. The receptors shown here come from a woman aged 50 to 65 in good health.

This clonotype was found many times. CDR3 in DNA: TGTGCCAGCAGCTTTATGCTAGCGGAGCGTAATGAGCAGTTCTTC. Translated, it gives CASSFMLAERNEQFF. The chain employs TRBV7-8 and TRBJ2-1; 7 bases line up with TRBD2. The length of the CDR3 is 15 residues. In germline, CDR1 is SGHVS, CDR2 FQNEAQ. With V trimmed by 3 bases and J by 7 bases, 9 bases remained unmatched.

The rearrangement uses TRBV20-1 and TRBJ2-4; D is perhaps TRBD1 (6 bases). Trimming removed 5 bases at V and 6 bases at J, with 8 bases between. This CDR3 spans 11 amino acids. Germline CDR1 and CDR2: DFQATT and SNEGSKA (reference sequence). The CDR3 bases are TGCAGTGCTCCCAGGGGAAACATTCAGTACTTC. Its translation is CSAPRGNIQYF.

This clonotype came up a few times. The chain has TRBV19 and TRBJ1-3; D gene ambiguous. The germline V and J ends were trimmed by 3 bases and 6 bases, with 3 bases remaining between them. There are 11 residues in the CDR3. Germline-derived CDR1 and CDR2 are LNHDA and SQIVND (reference sequence). CDR3 amino acids: CASSIKNTIYF. The CDR3 region has the DNA TGTGCCAGTAGTATCAAAAACACCATATATTTT.

The chain combines TRBV11-1 with TRBJ2-1, with TRBD1 matching 9 bases. This CDR3 region has 15 residues. The germline V gene encodes CDR1 SGHAT and CDR2 FQDESV (reference sequence). With V trimmed by 6 bases and J by 7 bases, 10 bases remained unmatched. The CDR3 DNA is TGTGCCAGCAGTTCCGGGACAGGGTTAAGAAATGAGCAGTTCTTC. Translated, it gives CASSSGTGLRNEQFF.

This clonotype has ten or more counts. The rearrangement joins TRBV20-1 to TRBJ1-1; possibly TRBD1 for D (5 bases). CDR3 length: 14 residues. Germline V gene sequence: CDR1 DFQATT, CDR2 SNEGSKA (reference sequence). Trimming stripped 6 bases from V and 2 bases from J, with 16 bases between. CDR3 protein: CSAKTGTRNTEAFF. The DNA of the CDR3 is TGCAGTGCCAAAACTGGGACCAGAAACACTGAAGCTTTCTTT.

This clonotype was counted only a few times. The rearrangement uses TRBV10-3 and TRBJ1-5; a possible D gene is TRBD1 (5 bases). Germline CDR1 reads ENHRY; CDR2 reads SYGVKD. This CDR3 is built from 12 residues. The V end was cut by 10 bases, the J end by 4 bases, with 11 bases between. DNA of the CDR3: TGTGCCACCAAAGGGGAGAATCAGCCCCAGCATTTT. This translates into CATKGENQPQHF.

Ten or more counts support this clonotype. V is TRBV5-1 and J is TRBJ2-2; TRBD1 might be the D (6 bases). Germline V gene sequence: CDR1 SGHRS, CDR2 YFSETQ. There are 17 residues in the CDR3. The V and J ends lost 0 bases and 1 base respectively, with 13 bases between them. The CDR3 coding sequence is TGCGCCAGCAGCTTGGCCGGCTTCAGGGGGAACACCGGGGAGCTGTTTTTT. Amino acid sequence: CASSLAGFRGNTGELFF.

The chain recombines TRBV7-9 with TRBJ1-5, with D hard to call. There are 13 residues in the CDR3. V dropped 1 base and J dropped 1 base, with 2 bases sitting between them. Germline V gene data show CDR1 as SEHNR and CDR2 as FQNEAQ (reference sequence). The CDR3 DNA reads TGTGCCAGCAGCTTAGAAAGCAATCAGCCCCAGCATTTT. This translates into CASSLESNQPQHF.

This clonotype occurred many times. The chain has TRBV7-8 and TRBJ1-1; D remains unclear. Trimming shortened V by 10 bases and J by 0 bases, and 15 bases separated the two germline ends. Germline CDR1 and CDR2: SGHVS and FQNEAQ. The CDR3 contains 14 residues. The CDR3 bases are TGTGCCACCACTCAAAGGCTATTGAACACTGAAGCTTTCTTT. It specifies CATTQRLLNTEAFF.

This clonotype was recorded at least ten times. The chain has TRBV7-9 and TRBJ2-1, with D hard to call. The CDR3 extends over 16 amino acids. Trimming took 7 bases from V and 0 from J, leaving 16 bases between them. Germline-derived CDR1 and CDR2 are SEHNR and FQNEAQ (reference sequence). The CDR3 protein is CASTQSRSGSYNEQFF. DNA of the CDR3: TGTGCCAGCACCCAGTCGCGGTCAGGCTCCTACAATGAGCAGTTCTTC.

The V and J genes are TRBV3-1 and TRBJ1-1; D possibly corresponds to TRBD1 (5 bases). Trimming shortened V by 0 bases and J by 1 base, and 6 bases separated the two germline ends. The germline gives CDR1 LGHDT, CDR2 YNNKEL (reference sequence). CDR3 size: 14 residues. CDR3 coding DNA: TGTGCCAGCAGCCAAGAGGACAAGAACACTGAAGCTTTCTTT. Amino acid sequence: CASSQEDKNTEAFF.

This clonotype was seen a handful of times. The V and J genes are TRBV20-1 and TRBJ2-5; TRBD2 agrees at 12 bases. This CDR3 contains 17 residues. CDR1 DFQATT and CDR2 SNEGSKA come from the germline V gene (reference sequence). V was pared by 3 bases and J by 2 bases, with 10 bases of the junction left unmatched. CDR3 in DNA: TGCAGTGCTAGGGATTTATGGACTAGCGGGAAGCAAGAGACCCAGTACTTC. Translation: CSARDLWTSGKQETQYF.

This clonotype was counted at least ten times. The chain uses TRBV5-5 and TRBJ2-1, with TRBD1 identical over 10 bases. CDR1 and CDR2 from the germline V gene are SGHKS and YYEKEE (reference sequence). The length of the CDR3 is 16 residues. V shed 0 bases, J shed 4 bases, and the junction held 4 bases outside the gene matches. CDR3 protein: CASSLDRTGGYNEQFF. The CDR3 DNA follows: TGTGCCAGCAGCTTGGACCGGACAGGGGGGTACAATGAGCAGTTCTTC.

This clonotype came up many times. The CDR3 loop is CASSPLPTGIVEAFF. In DNA form, the CDR3 reads TGTGCCAGCAGTCCTCTCCCTACAGGGATAGTTGAAGCTTTCTTT. The chain links TRBV12-3 or TRBV12-4 to TRBJ1-1; D might be TRBD1 (6 bases). V was trimmed by 5 bases and J by 7 bases, leaving 20 bases between them. The CDR3 sequence is 15 residues long.

This clonotype was observed many times. CDR3 nucleotides: TGTGCCAGTAGTATACAGGGGGCGAACACCGGGGAGCTGTTTTTT. This encodes CASSIQGANTGELFF. The chain uses TRBV7-3 and TRBJ2-2, with TRBD1 matching over 8 bases. CDR3 length: 15 residues. Losses at the gene ends were 9 bases for V and 0 bases for J; bases not matched to a gene: 6. Per germline, CDR1 SGHTA and CDR2 FQGTGA.

In this sample, this clonotype turned up a few times. The V and J genes are TRBV19 and TRBJ2-1; D possibly corresponds to TRBD2 (5 bases). V lost 8 bases and J 11 bases, leaving 19 bases between the germline ends. The CDR3 loop spans 13 amino acids. Germline CDR1 and CDR2: LNHDA and SQIVND (reference sequence). DNA for the CDR3: TGTGCCAGTCGACCCCCCGTTGGAGGACAGCAGTTCTTC. The encoded protein is CASRPPVGGQQFF.

This clonotype has a count of ten or more. The genes are TRBV14 and TRBJ2-2, with D unclear. There are 16 residues in the CDR3. The germline V and J ends were trimmed by 0 bases and 0 bases, with 8 bases remaining between them. Germline V gives CDR1 SGHDN, CDR2 FVKESK. This CDR3 reads CASSQEYPANTGELFF. DNA for the CDR3: TGTGCCAGCAGCCAAGAGTATCCCGCGAACACCGGGGAGCTGTTTTTT. The full variable domain, completed using reference TRBV14 and TRBJ2-2, is EAGVTQFPSHSVIEKGQTVTLRCDPISGHDNLYWYRRVMGKEIKFLLHFVKESKQDESGMPNNRFLAERTGGTYSTLKVQPAELEDSGVYFCASSQEYPANTGELFFGEGSRLTVL.

This clonotype was picked up a small number of times. This chain uses TRBV6-6 with TRBJ1-2, with D perhaps TRBD1 (5 bases). Deletions cut 8 bases from V and 4 bases from J, with 14 bases between. The CDR3 is made up of 13 amino acids. Per germline, CDR1 MNHNY and CDR2 SVGAGI (reference sequence). In nucleotides, the CDR3 is TGTGCCAGCTTTGGGGGGTACAGCTATGGCTACACCTTC. Translating gives CASFGGYSYGYTF.

This clonotype has ten or more counts. The CDR3 nucleotides are TGCAGTGCTTCTCAAGGGAACACTGAAGCTTTCTTT. Amino acid sequence: CSASQGNTEAFF. The J gene is TRBJ1-1, the V gene TRBV20-1, with D hard to call. The CDR3 loop spans 12 amino acids. Between the trimmed V and J ends, which lost 5 bases and 1 base, there was a span of 8 bases. The germline CDR1 and CDR2 sequences are DFQATT and SNEGSKA (reference sequence).

This clonotype was seen at least ten times. The J gene is TRBJ2-1, the V gene TRBV19, with 7 bases that match TRBD2. V gave up 8 bases and J gave up 3 bases; unmatched junction bases: 10. The CDR3 has 15 residues. The germline V gene has CDR1 LNHDA and CDR2 SQIVND (reference sequence). The CDR3: CASRLLSGIYNEQFF. The CDR3, as DNA: TGTGCCAGTCGACTCCTAAGCGGGATCTACAATGAGCAGTTCTTC.

This clonotype was seen ten or more times. This sequence joins TRBV6-2 or TRBV6-3 and TRBJ1-1; 7 bases align to TRBD1. Germline CDR1 MNHEY, CDR2 SVGEGT. Unmatched junction bases numbered 5, after V lost 2 bases and J lost 5 bases. The CDR3 has 14 amino acids. As DNA, the CDR3 is TGTGCCAGCAGTTACGACAGGGCTAGGACTGAAGCTTTCTTT. Amino acid sequence: CASSYDRARTEAFF.

This clonotype was counted many times. The J gene is TRBJ2-1, the V gene TRBV12-5, with TRBD2 identical over 9 bases. Trimming removed 2 bases from V and 9 bases from J; junction bases left unmatched: 8. The CDR3 is 15 amino acids. Germline V gene lookup returns CDR1 LGHNT and CDR2 FRNRAP. For the CDR3, the DNA is TGTGCTAGTGGTTTGAGCGGGAGGCTGGCTAGTGAGCAGTTCTTC. Protein sequence: CASGLSGRLASEQFF.

This clonotype has only a few counts. This chain connects TRBV19 to TRBJ1-2; 7 nucleotides match TRBD1. The CDR3 is made up of 14 amino acids. The V and J ends lost 8 bases and 3 bases, in that order; junction bases with no gene match: 9. Germline V gives CDR1 LNHDA, CDR2 SQIVND (reference sequence). CDR3 in amino acids: CASLGQLTDYGYTF. For the CDR3, the DNA is TGTGCCAGTCTGGGACAGCTAACCGACTATGGCTACACCTTC.

In its sample, this clonotype was seen many times. The chain is built from TRBV27 and TRBJ1-1; 10 bases agree with TRBD1. This CDR3 contains 16 residues. Germline trimming cut 0 bases from V and 4 bases from J; bases unmatched to any gene: 5. Germline loops: CDR1 MNHEY, CDR2 SMNVEV (reference sequence). The CDR3 reads CASSLSRDRGSTEAFF. The CDR3 DNA reads TGTGCCAGCAGTTTATCGCGGGACAGGGGTAGCACTGAAGCTTTCTTT.

This clonotype was observed at least ten times. The chain joins TRBV10-1 to TRBJ2-3, with 7 bases fitting TRBD2. This CDR3 region has 14 residues. The germline V gene encodes CDR1 WNHNN and CDR2 SYGVQD (reference sequence). V lost 7 bases and J lost 2; bases outside the gene matches: 6. CDR3 nucleotide sequence: TGCGCCAGCAAGCGGGACCCCACCACAGATACGCAGTATTTT. This codes for CASKRDPTTDTQYF.

The V and J genes are TRBV13 and TRBJ2-7; possibly TRBD2 for D (7 bases). The CDR3 has 15 amino acids. Germline loops: CDR1 PRHDT, CDR2 FYEKMQ (reference sequence). Trimming took off 5 bases at V and 0 bases at J, with 14 bases between the two ends. For the CDR3, the DNA is TGTGCCAGCAGCAACCGCGGGGGCGCCTCCTACGAGCAGTACTTC. Translating it yields CASSNRGGASYEQYF.